These 24 T cell receptor beta chains were all obtained from the same sample, sequenced in a study of blood T cell repertoires in COVID-19. This table comes from immunoSEQ multiplex PCR, and its TCRdb copy is limited to in-frame clones, with some not included. The table lists some 120,000 clones, 75% to 85% of them singletons, with over 10% in the top ten. Sequencing was performed on peripheral blood. The receptors here all came from a human donor in a cohort sampled during active COVID-19.

This clone was picked up one time. The chain uses TRBV7-2 and TRBJ1-4; 10 bases map to TRBD1. Per germline, CDR1 SGHTA and CDR2 FQGNSA. V lost 5 bases and J lost 7; bases outside the gene matches: 4. The CDR3 contains 14 residues. CDR3 nucleotides: TGTGCCAGCAGCGGACAGGGGGGCAGTGAAAAACTGTTTTTT. It codes for CASSGQGGSEKLFF.

The rearrangement uses TRBV18 and TRBJ1-2; 9 bases map to TRBD1. The CDR3 sequence is 12 residues long. With 6 bases clipped from V and 8 bases from J, the junction kept 4 bases outside the gene matches. Germline V CDR1 and CDR2: KGHSH, LQKENI. The CDR3 DNA is TGTGCCAGCTCTGGGACAGGGTTAGGCTACACCTTC. Translation gives CASSGTGLGYTF. Full variable domain (remainder filled in from reference TRBV18 and TRBJ1-2): NAGVMQNPRHLVRRRGQEARLRCSPMKGHSHVYWYRQLPEEGLKFMVYLQKENIIDESGMPKERFSAEFPKEGPSILRIQQVVRGDSAAYFCASSGTGLGYTFGSGTRLTVV.

This chain uses TRBV5-6 with TRBJ2-1; D may be TRBD1 (6 bases). There are 14 residues in the CDR3. CDR1 and CDR2 from the germline V gene are SGHDT and YYEEEE. V lost 3 bases, J lost 9 bases, and 16 bases lay in between. The CDR3 loop is CASSYQLQGGEQFF. The CDR3 DNA reads as TGTGCCAGCAGCTACCAACTACAGGGTGGTGAGCAGTTCTTC.

The chain links TRBV10-3 to TRBJ1-5, with 8 bases lining up with TRBD1. Germline V gives CDR1 ENHRY, CDR2 SYGVKD. J gave up 5 bases and V 8 bases, and 2 bases lay outside the gene matches. The CDR3 is 12 amino acids. The chain's CDR3 is CAIGQGDQPQHF. CDR3 DNA: TGTGCCATCGGACAGGGCGATCAGCCCCAGCATTTT.

This clone was seen a handful of times. The chain links TRBV10-3 to TRBJ2-7, with D perhaps matching TRBD2 (5 bases). This CDR3 has 15 residues. The V gene's germline CDR1 is ENHRY and CDR2 SYGVKD. The ends were cut back, 6 bases at V and 5 bases at J, with 20 bases in the middle. The CDR3 DNA reads as TGTGCCATCAGGGACTCCCTGGATGTCGGGGACGAGCAGTACTTC. As protein: CAIRDSLDVGDEQYF.

V gene TRBV7-2 combines with J gene TRBJ1-2; a weak D match, TRBD1 (6 bases). The CDR3 runs 17 residues. Germline lookup yields CDR1 SGHTA and CDR2 FQGNSA. With 0 bases removed from V and 2 bases from J, the gap between germline ends came to 16 bases. In DNA, the CDR3 is TGTGCCAGCAGCTTAGCGGCAGGGGAATCCATGAACTATGGCTACACCTTC. Translated, it gives CASSLAAGESMNYGYTF.

CDR3 residues: CASSSRGSGNSYEQYF. DNA for the CDR3: TGTGCCAGCAGCTCCCGTGGTAGCGGTAACTCCTACGAGCAGTACTTC. The chain recombines TRBV9 with TRBJ2-7, with D possibly TRBD2 on 6 matching bases. Germline loops: CDR1 SGDLS, CDR2 YYNGEE. Between the trimmed V and J ends, which lost 4 bases and 0 bases, there was a span of 17 bases. The CDR3 contains 16 residues.

This chain uses TRBV2 with TRBJ1-5; TRBD1 might be the D (6 bases). The germline V gene encodes CDR1 SNHLY and CDR2 FYNNEI. The CDR3 is 16 amino acids. V lost 4 bases to trimming and J lost 1 base, with 14 bases between them. The CDR3 is CASSGSGGVSNQPQHF. As DNA, the CDR3 is TGTGCCAGCAGTGGCTCGGGGGGCGTAAGCAATCAGCCCCAGCATTTT.

This sequence joins TRBV5-5 and TRBJ2-2; 7 nucleotides line up with TRBD2. V lost 3 bases to trimming and J lost 3 bases; unmatched junction nucleotides: 14. Germline V gene sequence: CDR1 SGHKS, CDR2 YYEKEE (reference sequence). There are 18 residues in the CDR3. For the CDR3, the DNA is TGTGCCAGCAGCTCCATTATTGGTGGGGGGGGACACACCGGGGAGCTGTTTTTT. Translating gives CASSSIIGGGGHTGELFF.

The V call is TRBV11-2, the J call TRBJ2-7; 8 bases are shared with TRBD1. CDR1 SGHAT and CDR2 FQNNGV come from the germline V gene. V shed 5 bases, J shed 3 bases, and the junction held 3 bases outside the gene matches. CDR3 length equals 13 residues. CDR3 nucleotides: TGTGCCAGCAGCCCACAGGGGGTCTACGAGCAGTACTTC. Residues: CASSPQGVYEQYF.

The CDR3 region is CATSPIAGSDYGYTF. The DNA for the CDR3 is TGTGCCACCAGCCCGATCGCAGGCTCGGACTATGGCTACACCTTC. This rearrangement joins TRBV15 to TRBJ1-2; no firm D call. Germline assignment: CDR1 LNHNV and CDR2 YYDKDF (reference sequence). With 5 bases removed from V and 3 bases from J, the gap between germline ends came to 16 bases. The CDR3 totals 15 residues.

The sample holds a few counts of this clone. The CDR3 is CASSRPAGENTGELFF. CDR3 DNA: TGTGCCAGCAGCCGTCCGGCGGGGGAAAACACCGGGGAGCTGTTTTTT. The genes are TRBV5-4 and TRBJ2-2; 7 bases are shared with TRBD2. Germline-derived CDR1 and CDR2 are SGHNT and YYREEE (reference sequence). This CDR3 comprises 16 residues. The trim removed 4 bases at V and 2 bases at J, leaving 8 bases unmatched.

The V gene is TRBV19, the J gene TRBJ1-2; 7 nucleotides agree with TRBD1. Germline assignment: CDR1 LNHDA and CDR2 SQIVND (reference sequence). Trimming cost V 7 bases and J 6 bases; bases outside gene matches: 8. The CDR3 has 13 amino acids. The DNA for the CDR3 is TGTGCCAGTACCCCGACAGGGTCCCATGGCTACACCTTC. It codes for CASTPTGSHGYTF.

This clone was recorded once. The rearrangement uses TRBV5-1 and TRBJ1-2; maybe TRBD1 (5 bases). CDR1 is SGHRS, CDR2 YFSETQ, per germline. The CDR3 has 12 amino acids. V dropped 3 bases and J dropped 6 bases, with 9 bases sitting between them. The CDR3 region is CASSWGEHGYTF. The CDR3 DNA is TGCGCCAGCAGCTGGGGGGAACATGGCTACACCTTC.

This clone was seen just once. J is TRBJ2-2 and V is TRBV18; maybe TRBD1 (6 bases). Germline V gives CDR1 KGHSH, CDR2 LQKENI. The germline V and J ends were trimmed by 5 bases and 4 bases, with 11 bases remaining between them. The length of the CDR3 is 14 residues. DNA of the CDR3: TGTGCCAGCTCAGCGGACAGTTCCACCGGGGAGCTGTTTTTT. This codes for CASSADSSTGELFF.

The chain has TRBV19 and TRBJ2-7; D gene uncertain. Between the trimmed V and J ends, which lost 4 bases and 4 bases, there was a span of 11 bases. The CDR3 has 13 residues. Germline assignment: CDR1 LNHDA and CDR2 SQIVND (reference sequence). The CDR3 spells CASSTQYMYEQYF. The CDR3 DNA sequence: TGTGCCAGTAGTACTCAATACATGTACGAGCAGTACTTC.

This rearrangement joins TRBV7-6 to TRBJ2-5, with 8 bases lining up with TRBD2. Germline CDR1 and CDR2: SGHVS and FNYEAQ. V was pared by 4 bases and J by 4 bases, with 8 bases of the junction left unmatched. The CDR3 has 15 residues. This CDR3 reads CASSSTGGAGETQYF. The CDR3 bases are TGTGCCAGCAGCTCTACCGGGGGGGCCGGAGAGACCCAGTACTTC.

This chain links TRBV5-6 with TRBJ2-5; 7 bases fit TRBD2. The CDR3 covers 15 residues. V trimming: 4 bases; J trimming: 5 bases; junction bases outside the gene matches: 11. Per germline, CDR1 SGHDT and CDR2 YYEEEE. As DNA, the CDR3 is TGTGCCAGCAGCCCCTTGGGGGGGGTTGACGAGACCCAGTACTTC. It is translated as CASSPLGGVDETQYF.

This chain links TRBV3-1 (or the pseudogene TRBV3-2) with TRBJ2-7; 7 bases line up with TRBD1. In germline, CDR1 is LGHDT, CDR2 YNNKEL (reference sequence). The CDR3 is 15 amino acids. V lost 2 bases, J lost 7 bases, and 11 bases stayed unmatched. The CDR3 coding sequence is TGTGCCAGCAGCCAAACCGGGACAGCCCCGTGGGAGCAGTACTTC. It codes for CASSQTGTAPWEQYF.

This clone has a handful of counts. The genes are TRBV4-3 and TRBJ1-2; no firm D call. Germline CDR1 and CDR2: LGHNA and YSLEER. This CDR3 comprises 11 residues. V lost 3 bases to trimming and J lost 8 bases, with 7 bases between them. CDR3 loop: CASSQGRGYTF. The CDR3 region has the DNA TGCGCCAGCAGCCAGGGGAGAGGCTACACCTTC.

The V and J genes are TRBV29-1 and TRBJ1-2; perhaps TRBD1 as D (6 bases). The germline V gene encodes CDR1 SQVTM and CDR2 ANQGSEA. The CDR3 extends over 13 amino acids. V was trimmed by 7 bases and J by 8 bases, leaving 20 bases between them. Here the CDR3 reads CSALYREMEGYTF. The CDR3 DNA is TGCAGCGCGTTATACAGGGAGATGGAGGGCTACACCTTC.

The rearrangement joins TRBV7-6 to TRBJ2-6; the D gene is possibly TRBD2 (6 bases). V was trimmed by 7 bases and J by 0 bases, leaving 13 bases between them. The CDR3 is 16 amino acids. Germline assignment: CDR1 SGHVS and CDR2 FNYEAQ. CDR3 region: CASTAIGSSGANVLTF. CDR3 coding DNA: TGTGCCAGCACCGCGATCGGGAGCTCTGGGGCCAACGTCCTGACTTTC.

V and J are TRBV2 and TRBJ2-1; weak D call: TRBD2 (6 bases). CDR1 and CDR2 from the germline V gene are SNHLY and FYNNEI. Between the trimmed V and J ends, which lost 5 bases and 2 bases, there was a span of 16 bases. The CDR3 contains 16 residues. The CDR3: CASSPPGTRAYNEQFF. The CDR3 DNA is TGTGCCAGCAGTCCCCCCGGGACTCGAGCCTACAATGAGCAGTTCTTC.

This chain connects TRBV6-5 to TRBJ2-1; possible D gene TRBD2, 5 bases. This CDR3 comprises 14 residues. Germline V CDR1 and CDR2: MNHEY, SVGAGI. The germline V and J ends were trimmed by 6 bases and 0 bases, with 9 bases remaining between them. The CDR3 spells CASSAGRSYNEQFF. In DNA, the CDR3 is TGTGCCAGCAGCGCGGGCCGCTCCTACAATGAGCAGTTCTTC.